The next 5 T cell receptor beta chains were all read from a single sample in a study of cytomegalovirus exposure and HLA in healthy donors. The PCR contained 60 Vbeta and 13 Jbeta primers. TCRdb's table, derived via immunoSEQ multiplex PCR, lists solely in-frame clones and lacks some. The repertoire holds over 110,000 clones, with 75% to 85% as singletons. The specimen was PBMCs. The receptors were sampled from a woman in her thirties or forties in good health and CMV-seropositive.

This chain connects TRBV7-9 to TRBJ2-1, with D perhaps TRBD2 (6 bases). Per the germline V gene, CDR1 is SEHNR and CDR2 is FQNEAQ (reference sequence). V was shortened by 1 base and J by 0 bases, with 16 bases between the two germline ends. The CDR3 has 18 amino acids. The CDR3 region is CASSLERTKSRSYNEQFF. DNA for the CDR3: TGTGCCAGCAGCTTAGAGAGGACTAAAAGCCGCTCCTACAATGAGCAGTTCTTC.

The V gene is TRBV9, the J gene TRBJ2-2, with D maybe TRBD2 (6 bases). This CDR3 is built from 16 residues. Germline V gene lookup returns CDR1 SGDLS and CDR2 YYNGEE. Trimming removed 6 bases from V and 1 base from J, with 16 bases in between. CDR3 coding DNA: TGTGCCAGCACCGCATTGGACGGGAGGAACACCGGGGAGCTGTTTTTT. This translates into CASTALDGRNTGELFF.

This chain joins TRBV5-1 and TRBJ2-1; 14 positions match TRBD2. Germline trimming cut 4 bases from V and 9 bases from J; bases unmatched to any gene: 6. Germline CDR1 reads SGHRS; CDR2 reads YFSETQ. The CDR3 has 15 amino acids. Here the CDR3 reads CASSLGTSGSLEQFF. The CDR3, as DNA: TGCGCCAGCAGCCTGGGGACTAGCGGGAGCCTTGAGCAGTTCTTC. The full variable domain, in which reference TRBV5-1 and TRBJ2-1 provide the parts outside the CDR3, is KAGVTQTPRYLIKTRGQQVTLSCSPISGHRSVSWYQQTPGQGLQFLFEYFSETQRNKGNFPGRFSGRQFSNSRSEMNVSTLELGDSALYLCASSLGTSGSLEQFFGPGTRLTVL.

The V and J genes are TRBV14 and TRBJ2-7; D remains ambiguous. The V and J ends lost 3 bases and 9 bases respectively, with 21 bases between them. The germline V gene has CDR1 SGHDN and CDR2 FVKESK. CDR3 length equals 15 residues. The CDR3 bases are TGTGCCAGCAGCCAGTCCCTTTACGTGGCCCTTGGGCAGTACTTC. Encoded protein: CASSQSLYVALGQYF.

For the CDR3, the DNA is TGTGCCAGCAGTCCTTTCACTGCCGGGGCCAACGTCCTGACTTTC. Residues: CASSPFTAGANVLTF. The rearrangement uses TRBV7-3 and TRBJ2-6; D is undetermined. Germline V lookup: CDR1 SGHTA, CDR2 FQGTGA. There are 15 residues in the CDR3. V lost 6 bases to trimming and J lost 4 bases, with 13 bases between them.